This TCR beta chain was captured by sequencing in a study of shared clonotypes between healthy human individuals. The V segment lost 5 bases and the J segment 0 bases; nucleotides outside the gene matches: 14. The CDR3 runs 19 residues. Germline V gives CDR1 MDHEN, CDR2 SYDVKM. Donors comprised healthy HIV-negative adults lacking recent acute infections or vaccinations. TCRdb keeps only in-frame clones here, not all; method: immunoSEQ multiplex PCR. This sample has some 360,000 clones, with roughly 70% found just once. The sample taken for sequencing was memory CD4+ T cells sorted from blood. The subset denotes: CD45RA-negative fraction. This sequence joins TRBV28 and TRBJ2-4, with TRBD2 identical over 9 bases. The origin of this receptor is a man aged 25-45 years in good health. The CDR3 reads CASSLSSGRMEIAKNIQYF. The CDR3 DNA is TGTGCCAGCAGTCTCTCAAGCGGGAGGATGGAGATAGCCAAAAACATTCAGTACTTC.